This T cell receptor beta chain was obtained from a study of identical twins. Germline loops: CDR1 SGHRS, CDR2 YFSETQ. V shed 3 bases and J 5 bases; nucleotides not matched to a gene: 9. The CDR3 consists of 15 residues. Study findings and constraints: Abundant cord blood beta clonotypes carried fewer insertions; memory repertoires showed none.

There are a few counts of this clonotype. Its cognate antigen is unknown. All donors comprised healthy Caucasians. TCRdb independently ran MiXCR on the 5' RACE reads; one entry per CDR3 protein. Counted here are nearly 650,000 distinct CDR3 sequences, around 7.5% occurring once; the ten biggest clones make up 1.6%. This sample was shared with a second study, whose subject was yellow fever vaccine responses in identical twins.

This receptor was identified in a woman aged 18-29 years in good health. Sequencing used PBMCs. The chain combines TRBV5-1 with TRBJ2-5; 8 positions agree with TRBD1. The CDR3 is CASSSRDRREETQYF. In DNA, the CDR3 is TGCGCCAGCAGCTCGAGGGACAGGAGGGAGGAGACCCAGTACTTC.